These 17 T cell receptor beta chains came from one sample sequenced in a study of metastatic and nonmetastatic thyroid tumors. Patients underwent thyroid surgery, and none had received any treatment before it. TCRdb re-called the PCR reads through MiXCR. The sample shows about 33,000 clones, about 15% of them seen only once. Specimen: blood. The origin of the receptors is a female donor with papillary thyroid cancer or a benign thyroid nodule (not recorded which). Some clones in this sample may be carry-over from other donors' samples.

This clone was found many times. The gene calls are TRBV11-3 and TRBJ1-1, with D possibly TRBD1 on 5 matching bases. The CDR3 spans 20 residues. Germline values: CDR1 SGHNT, CDR2 YENEEA. Trimming shortened V by 1 base and J by 0 bases, and 24 bases separated the two germline ends. In nucleotides, the CDR3 is TGTGCCAGCAGCTTAGTCGGGCAGGGAGAGGTAAAACTCATGAACACTGAAGCTTTCTTT. Translated: CASSLVGQGEVKLMNTEAFF.

This clone was observed at least ten times. The gene calls are TRBV27 and TRBJ1-6, with D uncertain. Germline CDR1 and CDR2: MNHEY and SMNVEV (reference sequence). The CDR3 sequence is 12 residues long. V dropped 3 bases and J dropped 7 bases, with 4 bases sitting between them. The CDR3 DNA is TGTGCCAGCAGTTTTGCGAATTCACCCCTCCACTTT. This translates into CASSFANSPLHF.

The rearrangement uses TRBV2 and TRBJ2-3; 9 bases map to TRBD2. Germline values: CDR1 SNHLY, CDR2 FYNNEI. Germline trimming cut 7 bases from V and 5 bases from J; bases unmatched to any gene: 13. This CDR3 comprises 16 residues. CDR3 nucleotides: TGTGCCAGCACCCAGCGGGAGGTCGTCTTAGTAGATACGCAGTATTTT. Residues: CASTQREVVLVDTQYF.

Many counts were recorded for this clone. CDR3 DNA: TGTGCCAGCAGCCCAAAGACTAGCGGGGTGAACAATGAGCAGTTCTTC. This encodes CASSPKTSGVNNEQFF. The genes are TRBV7-3 and TRBJ2-1, with 11 positions matching TRBD2. Per the germline V gene, CDR1 is SGHTA and CDR2 is FQGTGA. CDR3 length: 16 residues. Unmatched junction bases numbered 8, after V lost 5 bases and J lost 5 bases.

To note about this clone: This may be a read error, as it is one base from a much larger clone. V is TRBV6-2 or TRBV6-3 and J is TRBJ1-4; D gene ambiguous. Germline loops: CDR1 MNHEY, CDR2 SVGEGT. The CDR3 is 12 residues long. Trimming cost V 7 bases and J 6 bases, with 9 bases left between them. CDR3 amino acids: CASILRYEKLFF. The CDR3 nucleotides read TGTGCCAGCATCTTACGTTATGAAAAACTGTTTTTT.

The chain couples TRBV5-4 to TRBJ2-7, with D maybe TRBD1 (6 bases). The length of the CDR3 is 15 residues. The germline gives CDR1 SGHNT, CDR2 YYREEE (reference sequence). Between the trimmed V and J ends, which lost 1 base and 0 bases, there was a span of 11 bases. CDR3 region: CASSLSRGSSYEQYF. CDR3 DNA: TGTGCCAGCAGCTTGTCCAGGGGCTCCTCCTACGAGCAGTACTTC.

This clone was observed many times. The CDR3 spells CASSLGPNNEQFF. DNA for the CDR3: TGTGCCAGCAGCCTCGGACCGAACAATGAGCAGTTCTTC. This sequence joins TRBV7-6 and TRBJ2-1; D not certain. The V gene lost 5 bases and the J gene lost 5 bases, with 10 bases spanning the gap. The CDR3 extends over 13 amino acids. The germline CDR1 and CDR2 sequences are SGHVS and FNYEAQ.

In this sample, this clone turned up many times. The V call is TRBV18, the J call TRBJ2-4; D is undetermined. This CDR3 spans 11 amino acids. Trimming removed 2 bases from V and 13 bases from J, with 9 bases in between. Germline V gives CDR1 KGHSH, CDR2 LQKENI. The CDR3 region is CASSPGNIQYF. The CDR3 bases are TGTGCCAGCTCACCAGGGAATATCCAGTACTTC.

This clone was recorded many times. The V call is TRBV6-2 or TRBV6-3, the J call TRBJ2-7; D is possibly TRBD2 (6 bases). CDR3 length: 12 amino acids. The germline gives CDR1 MNHEY, CDR2 SVGEGT. The ends were cut back, 7 bases at V and 3 bases at J, with 10 bases in the middle. This chain's CDR3 is CASNPGGYEQYF. DNA of the CDR3: TGTGCCAGCAACCCCGGGGGCTACGAGCAGTACTTC.

This clone was recorded many times. The gene calls are TRBV28 and TRBJ1-2; unclear D gene. The germline V gene encodes CDR1 MDHEN and CDR2 SYDVKM. V shed 5 bases and J shed 6 bases, with 16 bases lying between them. This CDR3 has 14 amino acids. The CDR3 nucleotides are TGTGCCAGCAGTACCCACCCGGGAGTCGATGGCTACACCTTC. It encodes CASSTHPGVDGYTF.

This chain connects TRBV2 to TRBJ2-7; D may be TRBD1 (8 bases). The CDR3 totals 15 residues. Per the germline V gene, CDR1 is SNHLY and CDR2 is FYNNEI. V lost 6 bases and J 1 base, leaving 16 bases between the germline ends. The CDR3 bases are TGTGCCAGCAGACAGGGGGGGATATATTCCTACGAGCAGTACTTC. The encoded protein is CASRQGGIYSYEQYF.

This clone has ten or more counts. The sample has other DNA sequences that encode this CDR3 too. This chain joins TRBV29-1 and TRBJ2-1; D might be TRBD1 or TRBD2, each matching 5 bases. This CDR3 is built from 16 residues. V was cut by 0 bases and J by 5 bases, with 17 bases left in between. The germline CDR1 and CDR2 sequences are SQVTM and ANQGSEA. The DNA of the CDR3 is TGCAGCGTTGAAGATGAGGGGTCCGGGGCTAACAATGAGCAGTTCTTC. It is translated as CSVEDEGSGANNEQFF.

The chain has TRBV6-1 and TRBJ2-3, with 9 bases lining up with TRBD2. J lost 7 bases, V lost 11 bases, and 19 bases had no gene match. The length of the CDR3 is 16 residues. Germline CDR1 MNHNS, CDR2 SASEGT. The CDR3 DNA is TGTGCCTGCGCGAGGAACGCGGGGGGGTATAGTTATACGCAGTATTTT. It codes for CACARNAGGYSYTQYF.

This clone was recorded at least ten times. The junction and the germline gene differ at one end; a read error may be behind it. The CDR3 coding sequence is TGCGGTGCTAGGGGCACCGGGGAGCTGTTTTTT. Residues: CGARGTGELFF. V and J are TRBV20-1 and TRBJ2-2, with D possibly matching TRBD1 (5 bases). Germline V gene data show CDR1 as DFQATT and CDR2 as SNEGSKA (reference sequence). The CDR3 spans 11 residues.

J is TRBJ2-1 and V is TRBV7-8, with D hard to call. The germline gives CDR1 SGHVS, CDR2 FQNEAQ. The CDR3 spans 13 residues. With 1 base removed from V and 12 bases from J, the gap between germline ends came to 13 bases. The CDR3 DNA is TGTGCCAGCAGCTTAGGGAGTGTGCAGACGCAGTTCTTC. This translates into CASSLGSVQTQFF.

This clone was detected many times. J is TRBJ1-2 and V is TRBV5-1; D gene uncertain. V shed 0 bases and J shed 0 bases, with 6 bases lying between them. This CDR3 comprises 14 residues. The germline CDR1 and CDR2 sequences are SGHRS and YFSETQ. The CDR3 spells CASSLDGANYGYTF. CDR3 nucleotide sequence: TGCGCCAGCAGCTTGGATGGTGCTAACTATGGCTACACCTTC.

The table lists this clone with many counts. The chain couples TRBV7-2 to TRBJ1-2; no definite D call. The V gene lost 1 base and the J gene lost 7 bases, with 13 bases spanning the gap. This CDR3 is 14 amino acids long. Germline CDR1 is SGHTA and CDR2 is FQGNSA. The CDR3 nucleotides are TGTGCCAGCAGCTTAGGCAGCGGGGAAGGTGGCTACACCTTC. It specifies CASSLGSGEGGYTF.